This T cell receptor beta chain originates from a study of shared clonotypes between healthy human individuals. Broader study findings: Larger estimated richness was generally seen in naive subsets than in memory subsets.

On this clone itself: Its antigen remains unknown.

The V and J ends lost 6 bases and 0 bases respectively, with 11 bases between them. Germline loops: CDR1 MDHEN, CDR2 SYDVKM. The CDR3 contains 14 residues. Every subset's genomic DNA went evenly onto several immunoSEQ plates. Measured with immunoSEQ multiplex PCR; TCRdb has only the in-frame clones, and not every one. The sample includes some 500,000 clones, 90% to 97% of them seen just once. This TCR was sampled from a woman in her twenties or thirties in good health. Sequencing was done on a sample of naive CD4+ T cells sorted from blood. Specified subset: CD45RA+ positively selected. The rearrangement links TRBV28 to TRBJ1-2; D is possibly TRBD1 (5 bases). This CDR3 reads CASSYDRSNYGYTF. In nucleotides, the CDR3 is TGTGCCAGCAGCTACGACAGATCTAACTATGGCTACACCTTC.